The rows below give T cell receptor beta chains drawn from one sample of a study of T cell changes during pregnancy in multiple sclerosis. The table came from immunoSEQ multiplex PCR; TCRdb's copy has only in-frame clones and leaves some out. This table has around 17,000 clones, 95% to 96% appearing once. The specimen comprised peripheral blood, sampled in the third trimester of pregnancy. The receptors come from a female donor with multiple sclerosis, enrolled in a pregnancy study. Each CDR3 is given with its conserved first and last residue. Fields, in order: V gene, D gene, J gene, clone size, CDR3 protein, CDR3 DNA. The D gene is left open where the match is weak. Clone size, where shown, is once, few, many, or a class for clones that have expanded.

>TRBV19|-|TRBJ1-5|few
CASSRGGGNNQPQHF
TGTGCCAGTAGTAGGGGTGGGGGGAACAATCAGCCCCAGCATTTT
>TRBV28|TRBD1|TRBJ1-1|-
CASNLQGAGNTEAFF
TGTGCCAGCAATTTACAGGGGGCGGGGAACACTGAAGCTTTCTTT
>TRBV20-1|-|TRBJ1-5|-
CSATTGQPQHF
TGCAGTGCTACTACAGGGCAGCCCCAGCATTTT
>TRBV5-1|-|TRBJ2-6|-
CASSLARQRTELSSGANVLTF
TGCGCCAGCAGCTTGGCTAGACAGAGGACAGAACTAAGCTCTGGGGCCAACGTCCTGACTTTC
>TRBV4-1|TRBD2|TRBJ2-7|-
CASSQEEARGTSGSYEQYF
TGCGCCAGCAGCCAAGAGGAGGCGCGGGGGACTAGCGGGAGTTACGAGCAGTACTTC
>TRBV9|-|TRBJ1-1|once
CASSVRAQTNTEAFF
TGTGCCAGCAGCGTGAGGGCTCAGACAAACACTGAAGCTTTCTTT
>TRBV27|-|TRBJ2-7|-
CASSLSVASYEQYF
TGTGCCAGCAGTTTATCGGTAGCGTCCTACGAGCAGTACTTC
>TRBV11-2|-|TRBJ1-4|-
CASSLGQTEGNEKLFF
TGTGCCAGCAGCTTAGGGCAAACTGAGGGTAATGAAAAACTGTTTTTT
>TRBV7-2|-|TRBJ2-7|once
CASSLATGFFYEQYF
TGTGCCAGCAGCTTAGCAACAGGGTTCTTCTACGAGCAGTACTTC
>TRBV19|TRBD2|TRBJ2-3|-
CASSIGLAGPTDTQYF
TGTGCCAGTAGTATAGGACTAGCGGGGCCCACAGATACGCAGTATTTT
>TRBV20-1|-|TRBJ2-7|-
CSAGTYEQYF
TGCAGTGCTGGGACATACGAGCAGTACTTC
>TRBV5-1|-|TRBJ2-2|-
CASSLEPRYANTGELFF
TGCGCCAGCAGCTTGGAGCCCAGGTACGCGAACACCGGGGAGCTGTTTTTT
>TRBV2|-|TRBJ2-7|-
CASSERVSSYEQYF
TGTGCCAGCAGTGAACGGGTCAGCTCCTACGAGCAGTACTTC
>TRBV5-1|TRBD2|TRBJ2-3|-
CASSLYGGGRDTQYF
TGCGCCAGCAGCTTGTACGGGGGCGGGAGGGATACGCAGTATTTT
>TRBV7-8|-|TRBJ1-1|-
CASSFYQGSTEAFF
TGTGCCAGCAGCTTCTATCAGGGGAGCACTGAAGCTTTCTTT
>TRBV4-1|TRBD1|TRBJ2-7|once
CASSRTGAYEQYF
TGCGCCAGCAGCCGGACAGGGGCCTACGAGCAGTACTTC
>TRBV5-1|-|TRBJ2-5|-
CASSLVPQGQQETQYF
TGCGCCAGCAGCTTGGTCCCGCAAGGACAGCAAGAGACCCAGTACTTC
>TRBV27|TRBD1|TRBJ1-1|once
CASSLTGGRSEAFF
TGTGCCAGCAGTTTAACAGGGGGCAGGTCTGAAGCTTTCTTT
>TRBV5-1|-|TRBJ2-7|-
CASSLNPPGYEQYF
TGCGCCAGCAGCTTGAATCCCCCCGGCTACGAGCAGTACTTC
>TRBV5-1|TRBD1|TRBJ1-2|once
CASSTDRGNYGYTF
TGCGCCAGCAGCACAGACAGGGGTAACTATGGCTACACCTTC
>TRBV20-1|-|TRBJ2-1|-
CSADFRGEQFF
TGCAGTGCTGACTTCCGGGGTGAGCAGTTCTTC
>TRBV7-3|TRBD2|TRBJ2-3|-
CASSSGTSITPDTQYF
TGTGCCAGCAGTTCCGGGACTAGCATTACTCCGGATACGCAGTATTTT
>TRBV5-1|-|TRBJ2-6|once
CASSPDTSSGANVLTF
TGCGCCAGCAGCCCAGATACAAGCTCTGGGGCCAACGTCCTGACTTTC
>TRBV2|TRBD1|TRBJ2-2|-
CASRQQDRGWAGELFF
TGTGCCAGCAGACAACAAGACAGGGGCTGGGCCGGGGAGCTGTTTTTT
>TRBV4-1|TRBD1|TRBJ1-5|once
CASSQETGGNQPQHF
TGCGCCAGCAGCCAAGAAACAGGGGGTAATCAGCCCCAGCATTTT
>TRBV5-1|-|TRBJ2-7|-
CASSWGGSRTGSYDEQYF
TGCGCCAGCAGCTGGGGGGGGTCAAGGACAGGGTCCTATGATGAGCAGTACTTC
>TRBV7-9|-|TRBJ1-2|-
CASSFHVDLTGDGYTF
TGTGCCAGCAGCTTCCATGTAGACCTCACGGGGGATGGCTACACCTTC
>TRBV6-5|TRBD1|TRBJ1-4|-
CASSMDRVDEKLFF
TGTGCCAGCAGTATGGACAGGGTCGATGAAAAACTGTTTTTT
>TRBV19|-|TRBJ1-2|-
CASTVRNYGYTF
TGTGCCAGTACGGTCCGCAACTATGGCTACACCTTC
>TRBV10-3|TRBD1|TRBJ2-7|-
CAISGQAFSYEQYF
TGTGCCATCAGCGGACAGGCTTTCTCCTACGAGCAGTACTTC
>TRBV19|-|TRBJ1-1|-
CASSIRGSATEAFF
TGTGCCAGTAGTATAAGGGGGAGTGCCACTGAAGCTTTCTTT
>TRBV10-1|TRBD1|TRBJ2-3|-
CASSLDRGRPDTQYF
TGCGCCAGCAGCTTAGACAGGGGGCGCCCAGATACGCAGTATTTT
>TRBV6-5|TRBD1|TRBJ1-2|-
CASSNEGASGYTF
TGTGCCAGCAGTAACGAGGGGGCGAGCGGCTACACCTTC
>TRBV2|TRBD1|TRBJ1-6|-
CASSRQGGSPLHF
TGTGCCAGCAGCCGACAGGGGGGTTCACCCCTCCACTTT
>TRBV2|TRBD1|TRBJ1-2|-
CASSDSGTGASGYGYTF
TGTGCCAGCAGTGATTCCGGGACAGGGGCGTCAGGCTATGGCTACACCTTC
>TRBV5-4|-|TRBJ1-1|-
CASSLDGTEVMNTEAFF
TGTGCCAGCAGCTTGGACGGCACCGAGGTGATGAACACTGAAGCTTTCTTT
>TRBV19|-|TRBJ1-1|-
CASRERVANTEAFF
TGTGCCAGTAGGGAGCGTGTGGCGAACACTGAAGCTTTCTTT
>TRBV27|-|TRBJ2-3|-
CASSSPFRSSTDTQYF
TGTGCCAGCAGTTCCCCCTTCCGTTCTAGCACAGATACGCAGTATTTT
>TRBV7-2|TRBD1|TRBJ1-1|-
CASSKDRGLGAFF
TGTGCCAGCAGCAAAGACAGGGGGCTGGGAGCTTTCTTT
>TRBV4-1|-|TRBJ2-2|-
CASSQEAGRPTGELFF
TGCGCCAGCAGCCAAGAAGCTGGGAGGCCCACCGGGGAGCTGTTTTTT
>TRBV7-9|TRBD1|TRBJ2-1|-
CASSLTGANEQFF
TGTGCCAGCAGCTTGACAGGGGCCAATGAGCAGTTCTTC
>TRBV18|TRBD1|TRBJ1-5|-
CASSPGRTGGDQPQHF
TGTGCCAGCTCACCCGGCCGGACAGGGGGCGATCAGCCCCAGCATTTT
>TRBV6-5|TRBD1|TRBJ2-1|once
CASKLNRDRGNEQFF
TGTGCCAGCAAACTCAACCGGGACAGGGGAAATGAGCAGTTCTTC
>TRBV30|-|TRBJ1-4|once
CAWSRDSSLKLFF
TGTGCCTGGAGTCGAGACAGTTCACTAAAACTGTTTTTT
>TRBV12-5|-|TRBJ1-5|-
CASGLGRNQPQHF
TGTGCTAGTGGTTTGGGCAGAAATCAGCCCCAGCATTTT
>TRBV5-1|TRBD1|TRBJ1-2|-
CASSPVLGGLHRPNYGYTF
TGCGCCAGCAGTCCGGTTTTAGGGGGCCTACACCGACCCAACTATGGCTACACCTTC
>TRBV28|-|TRBJ1-4|-
CASSPGGPNEKLFF
TGTGCCAGCAGCCCTGGAGGACCTAATGAAAAACTGTTTTTT